This T cell receptor (beta chain) comes out of a study of blood T cell repertoires in COVID-19 (dated by TCRdb to between 2020 and 2021). Context from the whole study: Collaborator samples came from the United States, Italy and Spain and covered acute and convalescent phases of COVID-19. Subjects who had been exposed to COVID-19, were actively infected with it, or had recovered from it provided the deeply sampled blood TCRbeta repertoires that made up the dataset. The samples were drawn from the first 160 participants of the ongoing ImmuneRACE study and from 1,200 or so subjects provided by 6 global collaborators. The material from the prospective study consisted of cDNA or gDNA derived from T cells, B-cell-depleted T cells, or PBMCs. A freely available public database, intended as a resource for researchers studying the immune response to SARS-CoV-2, is where the repertoires were released. Where HLA class I and class II types were available, the types were taken from metadata supplied by the sample provider, not from assay-based typing. Nearly every sample came with metadata listing a de-identified subject ID, COVID-19 status, age in years and sex.

Study-wide findings and limitations: The amount of clinical and demographic metadata varied by source and participant and was provided uncurated.

Collaborating institutions collected whole blood in K2EDTA tubes following their own protocols. For TCRbeta analysis, collaborators shipped samples as frozen whole blood, isolated PBMCs, or DNA extracted from either of those sample types. About this clone itself: No cognate antigen has been identified for it. Base qualities were left out, and no much larger clone turns up one base away.

The immunoSEQ Assay, a bias-controlled multiplex PCR, was used to amplify TCRbeta CDR3 regions from genomic DNA. On the authors' methods: The number of nucleated cells in each sample was estimated from the amplification of reference gene primers within the assay. To quantify the absolute abundance of each unique TCRbeta CDR3 rearrangement, sequence reads were collapsed and filtered. For each sample, productive Simpson clonality was calculated by taking the square root of Simpson's diversity index across productive rearrangements. The clones in this table, taken by TCRdb from immuneACCESS, are in-frame only. Not every clone is retained; where verified, under half of the shortfall comes from an unresolved V gene, and the cause of the rest is unknown. From that table come the V and J calls and clone size; the DNA was used to work out D and trimming. This sample is represented by under 250,000 clones; about 86% of them were singletons. Around 5.9% of the sample goes to the ten largest clones.

The sequence derives from a man between 60 and 75 years old with acute or convalescent COVID-19. The sequencing sample was made of peripheral blood.

The nucleotides read TGTGCCAGCAAGGAGGGGAGGGACACTGAAGCTTTCTTT. This sequence encodes CASKEGRDTEAFF. Recombination connected TRBV27 to TRBJ1-1; the D region possibly corresponds to TRBD1 (5 bases align). V is clipped by 7 bases and J by 3 bases, and the sequence between their germline boundaries is 12 bases long. CDR3 length: 13 amino acids, cysteine to phenylalanine. Only the CDR3 portion is preserved as DNA: 39 bases, with reading frame beginning at the first base. CDR1 and CDR2 are drawn from the germline V gene (reference sequence): MNHEY, SMNVEV.